The clone carrying this TCR beta chain was counted ten times or more. The antigen is not known. RNA transcripts yielded amplified TCR beta CDR3 regions. HTBI primers were the set used in a first-round RT-PCR of the TCR CDR3. TCRdb re-called the multiplex PCR reads through MiXCR, storing one row per CDR3 protein. The top ten clones hold around 30% of a sample with nearly 750,000 distinct CDR3 sequences, around a third of them seen once. Germline V gene lookup returns CDR1 MNHEY and CDR2 SVGAGI. Trimming removed 0 bases at V and 8 bases at J, with 14 bases between. This CDR3 has 15 amino acids. This entry belongs to a study of T cells in Graves' hyperthyroidism and ophthalmopathy. Study-wide background: Before any treatment, at initial diagnosis, peripheral blood was collected.

Notes on the study in general: Appearing also in blood were most of the thyroid clonotypes expanded above 0.001.

Graves' hyperthyroidism without ophthalmopathy progression within 18 months was termed stable. Patients with uncontrolled infections, other autoimmune diseases, pregnancy or lactation were excluded. Input material: blood. The rearrangement uses TRBV6-5 and TRBJ1-3; D remains unclear. This clonotype originated in a woman aged 40 to 50 with Graves' hyperthyroidism. The CDR3 region is CASSYSGWASDTIYF. The DNA of the CDR3 is TGTGCCAGCAGTTACTCCGGGTGGGCGTCAGACACCATATATTTT.